These 17 T cell receptor beta chains share one sample of origin, sequenced in a study of OX40 agonist ivuxolimab in advanced cancers. Profiled with immunoSEQ multiplex PCR; TCRdb holds only in-frame clones, not every one. Of about 21,000 clones listed, around 80% are singletons. The material sequenced was CD4+ or CD8+ T cells sorted from blood, taken in a trial of the OX40 agonist ivuxolimab. The receptors here all came from an adult with an advanced solid tumor such as melanoma, head and neck, liver or kidney cancer.

This sequence joins TRBV2 and TRBJ1-3; D might be TRBD1 (5 bases). Germline lookup yields CDR1 SNHLY and CDR2 FYNNEI. This CDR3 has 16 amino acids. V lost 3 bases and J 0 bases, leaving 12 bases between the germline ends. The CDR3 nucleotides are TGTGCCAGCAGTGAGACAACAGGCTACTCTGGAAACACCATATATTTT. Translation: CASSETTGYSGNTIYF.

This chain uses TRBV7-9 with TRBJ2-3; the D is unclear. Trimming removed 4 bases at V and 6 bases at J, with 8 bases between. CDR1 SEHNR and CDR2 FQNEAQ come from the germline V gene (reference sequence). CDR3 length: 12 amino acids. The CDR3 loop reads CASSSLGDTQYF. In DNA form, the CDR3 reads TGTGCCAGCAGCTCCCTCGGGGATACGCAGTATTTT. Based on the CDR3 plus reference TRBV7-9 and TRBJ2-3, the full variable domain is DTGVSQNPRHKITKRGQNVTFRCDPISEHNRLYWYRQTLGQGPEFLTYFQNEAQLEKSRLLSDRFSAERPKGSFSTLEIQRTEQGDSAMYLCASSSLGDTQYFGPGTRLTVL.

Only a few counts were recorded for this clone. CDR3: CVRGTGEELFF. CDR3 nucleotide sequence: TGTGTCAGAGGCACAGGGGAGGAGCTGTTTTTT. This chain joins TRBV7-5 and TRBJ2-2; the table's D call of TRBD1 was not tested on the DNA. TRBV7-5 is shown as a pseudogene. This CDR3 has 11 amino acids.

This clone was counted once. The chain has TRBV7-2 and TRBJ2-7, with TRBD2 as a possible D gene (5 bases). V was shortened by 5 bases and J by 0 bases, with 8 bases between the two germline ends. CDR3 size: 13 residues. Germline-derived CDR1 and CDR2 are SGHTA and FQGNSA. This chain's CDR3 is CASSRTSSYEQYF. CDR3 sequence (DNA): TGTGCCAGCAGCCGGACTTCCTCCTACGAGCAGTACTTC.

The V and J genes are TRBV6-5 and TRBJ1-2, with a possible D match to TRBD1 (6 bases). There are 15 residues in the CDR3. The V end was cut by 8 bases, the J end by 3 bases, with 19 bases between. Looked up from germline, CDR1 is MNHEY and CDR2 is SVGAGI. The CDR3 DNA follows: TGTGCCAGCTCGGGGGTACAGGGCACGGACTATGGCTACACCTTC. Its protein product is CASSGVQGTDYGYTF.

The chain links TRBV5-5 to TRBJ2-7; unclear D gene. The CDR3 has 13 amino acids. V was clipped by 1 base and J by 0 bases, with 5 bases between them. Germline CDR1 reads SGHKS; CDR2 reads YYEKEE (reference sequence). The CDR3 loop reads CASSLSLSYEQYF. The CDR3 nucleotides are TGTGCCAGCAGCTTGTCCCTCTCCTACGAGCAGTACTTC.

Only one count was recorded for this clone. The V call is TRBV4-1, the J call TRBJ2-3; D is possibly TRBD2 (6 bases). The V and J ends lost 0 bases and 4 bases respectively, with 14 bases between them. The germline V gene encodes CDR1 MGHRA and CDR2 YSYEKL. The CDR3 is 16 residues long. CDR3 loop: CASSQDNLGGADTQYF. CDR3 DNA: TGCGCCAGCAGCCAAGATAACCTCGGCGGGGCAGATACGCAGTATTTT.

This clone was seen a handful of times. This chain connects TRBV5-6 to TRBJ1-2, with D tentatively TRBD1 (5 bases). Per germline, CDR1 SGHDT and CDR2 YYEEEE. V shed 3 bases and J shed 9 bases, with 18 bases lying between them. This CDR3 spans 14 amino acids. In DNA form, the CDR3 reads TGTGCCAGCAGCTCAACAGGTTATCAGGCTAGCTACACCTTC. It codes for CASSSTGYQASYTF.

The chain combines TRBV4-1 with TRBJ2-1, with 12 bases fitting TRBD1. V shed 2 bases and J 8 bases; nucleotides not matched to a gene: 4. The CDR3 extends over 15 amino acids. The germline gives CDR1 MGHRA, CDR2 YSYEKL. The CDR3 here is CASSQPRDRGHEQFF. DNA for the CDR3: TGCGCCAGCAGCCAACCCAGGGACAGGGGGCATGAGCAGTTCTTC.

This clone was detected once. The gene calls are TRBV11-2 and TRBJ2-3; 7 nucleotides align to TRBD1. The trim removed 4 bases at V and 2 bases at J, leaving 12 bases unmatched. Germline values: CDR1 SGHAT, CDR2 FQNNGV. This CDR3 region has 17 residues. The CDR3: CASSSYPYDRDTDTQYF. The CDR3 nucleotides read TGTGCCAGCAGCTCGTACCCCTATGACAGGGACACAGATACGCAGTATTTT.

This chain joins TRBV11-2 and TRBJ2-2; 9 nucleotides line up with TRBD1. Germline lookup yields CDR1 SGHAT and CDR2 FQNNGV. This CDR3 spans 16 amino acids. V was clipped by 5 bases and J by 6 bases; unmatched bases: 10. CDR3 coding DNA: TGTGCCAGCAGCGCCCCCCTGGGACAGGGCCCCGGGGAGCTGTTTTTT. Translated: CASSAPLGQGPGELFF.

This clone appeared a single time. The chain is built from TRBV9 and TRBJ1-2, with D possibly TRBD1 on 5 matching bases. Per germline, CDR1 SGDLS and CDR2 YYNGEE. The CDR3 runs 15 residues. Trimming stripped 0 bases from V and 0 bases from J, with 9 bases between. The CDR3 DNA sequence: TGTGCCAGCAGCGTAGCTCCAGGGTCTAACTATGGCTACACCTTC. As protein: CASSVAPGSNYGYTF.

The chain couples TRBV4-1 to TRBJ1-4, with D hard to call. The germline V gene has CDR1 MGHRA and CDR2 YSYEKL. The ends were cut back, 1 base at V and 5 bases at J, with 11 bases in the middle. The CDR3 length is 15 residues. CDR3 amino acids: CASSQGAEINEKLFF. The CDR3 DNA reads TGCGCCAGCAGCCAAGGGGCAGAGATAAATGAAAAACTGTTTTTT.

The chain couples TRBV5-1 to TRBJ2-3; unclear D gene. V lost 5 bases, J lost 3 bases, and 13 bases lay in between. The CDR3 contains 14 residues. Germline CDR1 is SGHRS and CDR2 is YFSETQ. CDR3 coding DNA: TGCGCCAGCAGGTGGAGTCCGTTTACAGATACGCAGTATTTT. This sequence encodes CASRWSPFTDTQYF.

This chain joins TRBV4-1 and TRBJ2-6, with 7 bases matching TRBD1. After removal of 1 base from V and 2 bases from J, the junction contained 2 bases not matched to a gene. The CDR3 extends over 16 amino acids. The germline V gene encodes CDR1 MGHRA and CDR2 YSYEKL. CDR3 in amino acids: CASSQGDRAGANVLTF. The CDR3 nucleotides read TGCGCCAGCAGCCAAGGTGACAGGGCTGGGGCCAACGTCCTGACTTTC.

CDR3 loop: CASSTGNNQPQHF. DNA for the CDR3: TGTGCCAGCTCAACAGGGAACAATCAGCCCCAGCATTTT. The chain joins TRBV6-5 to TRBJ1-5, with D tentatively TRBD1 (6 bases). Germline V lookup: CDR1 MNHEY, CDR2 SVGAGI. V was clipped by 8 bases and J by 3 bases, with 11 bases between them. CDR3 length: 13 amino acids.

This clone showed up just once. The CDR3 DNA follows: TGTGCCAGCAGTTCGCCGGGGGCGAGGGGAAACACCATATATTTT. It encodes CASSSPGARGNTIYF. J is TRBJ1-3 and V is TRBV28; D is possibly TRBD1 (6 bases). Trimming shortened V by 4 bases and J by 4 bases, and 14 bases separated the two germline ends. CDR1 is MDHEN and CDR2 is SYDVKM in the germline V gene. CDR3 length equals 15 residues.